The rows below give T cell receptor beta chains drawn from one sample of a study of T cell repertoires in cytomegalovirus infection. Using its own MiXCR run on the reads, TCRdb lists one record per CDR3 protein. The table includes more than 150,000 distinct CDR3 sequences, roughly 17% detected once. Sequencing used CD8+ T cells from PBMCs. The source is a human donor in good health (CMV status not recorded). Some clones in this sample may be carry-over from other donors' samples. Each CDR3 is given with its conserved first and last residue. A D gene is named only where the DNA matches it firmly. Clone size is shown for a subset of rows, as once, few, many or a class of expanded clone.

J gene,V gene,D gene,clone size,CDR3 protein,CDR3 DNA
TRBJ2-7,TRBV7-8,TRBD1,NA,CASSPRDRELEQYF,TGTGCCAGCAGTCCTAGGGACAGGGAGCTGGAGCAGTACTTC
TRBJ2-7,TRBV7-2,TRBD2,NA,CASSLGLGEGYEQYF,TGTGCCAGCAGCTTAGGACTCGGGGAGGGCTACGAGCAGTACTTC
TRBJ2-3,TRBV7-2,TRBD1,NA,CASSLADRGPLSDTQYF,TGTGCCAGCAGCTTAGCGGACAGGGGCCCGCTCTCAGATACGCAGTATTTT
TRBJ2-7,TRBV6-2/TRBV6-3,NA,few,CASTSDSFYEQYF,TGTGCCAGCACCTCGGACAGTTTCTACGAGCAGTACTTC
TRBJ2-5,TRBV14,NA,few,CASSQVYFQETQYF,TGTGCCAGCAGCCAAGTCTATTTCCAAGAGACCCAGTACTTC
TRBJ2-1,TRBV7-2,NA,few,CASSLVGVNEQFF,TGTGCCAGCAGCTTAGTGGGGGTTAATGAGCAGTTCTTC
TRBJ2-1,TRBV29-1,TRBD1,few,CSVGRDRVGYNEQFF,TGCAGCGTTGGAAGGGACAGGGTGGGGTACAATGAGCAGTTCTTC
TRBJ2-2,TRBV5-6,NA,few,CASSLPTDWNTGELFF,TGTGCCAGCAGCCTACCGACAGACTGGAACACCGGGGAGCTGTTTTTT
TRBJ2-7,TRBV7-9,TRBD1,NA,CASSSPGQGHEQYF,TGTGCCAGCAGCTCACCGGGACAGGGTCACGAGCAGTACTTC
TRBJ2-1,TRBV7-2,TRBD1,many,CASSSGQGRNNEQFF,TGTGCCAGCAGCTCCGGACAGGGACGAAACAATGAGCAGTTCTTC
TRBJ2-7,TRBV27,NA,NA,CASSERPGPYEQYF,TGTGCCAGCAGTGAAAGGCCAGGGCCCTACGAGCAGTACTTC
TRBJ2-1,TRBV5-1,TRBD1,NA,CASSSEGQGVNEQFF,TGCGCCAGCAGCTCAGAGGGACAGGGGGTTAATGAGCAGTTCTTC
TRBJ2-1,TRBV7-9,NA,NA,CASSLAGVSYNEQFF,TGTGCCAGCAGCTTAGCGGGGGTGTCCTACAATGAGCAGTTCTTC
TRBJ2-2,TRBV30,NA,NA,CAWSRGGLAGELFF,TGTGCCTGGAGCCGAGGGGGATTGGCCGGGGAGCTGTTTTTT
TRBJ2-7,TRBV5-1,NA,few,CASSWKGVSYEQYF,TGCGCCAGCAGCTGGAAGGGGGTTAGCTACGAGCAGTACTTC
TRBJ1-1,TRBV4-1,NA,few,CASSQELGASTEAFF,TGCGCCAGCAGCCAAGAATTGGGGGCATCCACTGAAGCTTTCTTT
TRBJ1-2,TRBV19,TRBD1,NA,CASSLGGQSGYTF,TGTGCCAGTAGCCTCGGGGGACAGTCTGGCTACACCTTC
TRBJ1-2,TRBV7-6,TRBD1,NA,CASSPGQGMTNYGYTF,TGTGCCAGCAGCCCGGGACAGGGAATGACTAACTATGGCTACACCTTC
TRBJ2-7,TRBV6-5,TRBD2,once,CASSTPGTTSYEQYF,TGTGCCAGCAGTACCCCCGGGACTACCTCCTACGAGCAGTACTTC
TRBJ1-5,TRBV12-3/TRBV12-4,TRBD1,few,CASSLGQASNQPQHF,TGTGCCAGCAGTCTAGGACAGGCTAGCAATCAGCCCCAGCATTTT
TRBJ1-3,TRBV7-6,NA,NA,CASSPTQGSGNTIYF,TGTGCCAGCAGCCCGACACAGGGCTCTGGAAACACCATATATTTT
TRBJ2-1,TRBV5-1,NA,few,CAIMNGGEQFF,TGCGCCATCATGAATGGGGGCGAGCAGTTCTTC
TRBJ2-7,TRBV11-2,NA,few,CASSLGPGFYEQYF,TGTGCCAGCAGCCTAGGGCCTGGTTTCTACGAGCAGTACTTC
TRBJ2-7,TRBV11-2,NA,few,CASSLAGSGRVEQYF,TGTGCCAGCAGCTTAGCAGGGTCCGGTAGGGTCGAGCAGTACTTC
TRBJ2-1,TRBV7-9,NA,NA,CASSRGSIEQFF,TGTGCCAGCAGCCGCGGGTCTATAGAGCAGTTCTTC
TRBJ2-4,TRBV7-9,TRBD1,NA,CASSPTGGDSQYF,TGTGCCAGCAGCCCGACAGGGGGGGACAGTCAGTACTTC
TRBJ1-1,TRBV7-8,TRBD1,many,CASSYAGGWDTEAFF,TGTGCCAGCAGCTACGCAGGGGGATGGGACACTGAAGCTTTCTTT
TRBJ2-1,TRBV6-1,NA,many,CASSEFGTNNEQFF,TGTGCCAGCAGTGAATTTGGTACTAACAATGAGCAGTTCTTC
TRBJ2-7,TRBV12-3/TRBV12-4,TRBD2,NA,CASSLAGGPGNEQYF,TGTGCCAGCAGTTTAGCGGGAGGGCCAGGGAACGAGCAGTACTTC
TRBJ2-7,TRBV12-5,TRBD1,NA,CASGLARTGTGMYEQYF,TGTGCTAGTGGTTTGGCTCGGACCGGGACAGGGATGTACGAGCAGTACTTC